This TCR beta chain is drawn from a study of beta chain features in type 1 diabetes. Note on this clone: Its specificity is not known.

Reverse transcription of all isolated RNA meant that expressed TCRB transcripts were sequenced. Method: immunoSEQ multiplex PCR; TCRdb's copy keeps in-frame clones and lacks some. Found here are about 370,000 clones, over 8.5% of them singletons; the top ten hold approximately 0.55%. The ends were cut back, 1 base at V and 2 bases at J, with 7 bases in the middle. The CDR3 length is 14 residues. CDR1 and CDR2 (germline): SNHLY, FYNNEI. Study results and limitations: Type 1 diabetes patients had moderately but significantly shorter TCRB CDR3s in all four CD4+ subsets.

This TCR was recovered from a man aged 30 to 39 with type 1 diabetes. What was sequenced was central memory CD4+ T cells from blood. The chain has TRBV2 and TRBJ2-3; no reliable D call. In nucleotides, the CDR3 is TGTGCCAGCAGTGAAGTTAGTTTCACAGATACGCAGTATTTT. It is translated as CASSEVSFTDTQYF.